The sequence of this TCR beta chain was determined in a study of blood T cell repertoires in COVID-19. Study background: Samples of COVID-19 (acute and convalescent) were obtained from the United States, Italy and Spain.

J lost 5 bases, V lost 6 bases, and 11 bases had no gene match. The CDR3 has 15 residues. Germline loops: CDR1 MDHEN, CDR2 SYDVKM. This clone showed up just once. Profiling relied on immunoSEQ multiplex PCR, and the TCRdb table lists in-frame clones only, not all of them. The repertoire holds approximately 220,000 clones, with 80% to 85% as singletons. The chain links TRBV28 to TRBJ2-7; 9 bases map to TRBD1. The source of this sequence is a woman in her twenties or thirties who had recovered from COVID-19. The sequencing input was peripheral blood. The DNA for the CDR3 is TGTGCCAGCAGGCCAGGGACAGGGATCGCCGACGAGCAGTACTTC. This encodes CASRPGTGIADEQYF.